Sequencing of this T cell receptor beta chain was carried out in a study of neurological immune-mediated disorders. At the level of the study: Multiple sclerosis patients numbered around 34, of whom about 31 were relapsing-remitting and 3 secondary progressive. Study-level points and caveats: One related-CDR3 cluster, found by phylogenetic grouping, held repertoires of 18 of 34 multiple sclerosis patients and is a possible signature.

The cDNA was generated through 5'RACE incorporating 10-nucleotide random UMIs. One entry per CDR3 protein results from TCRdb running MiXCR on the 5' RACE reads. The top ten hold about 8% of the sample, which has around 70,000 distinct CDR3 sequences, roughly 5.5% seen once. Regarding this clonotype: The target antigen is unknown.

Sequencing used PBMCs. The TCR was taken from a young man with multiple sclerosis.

The CDR3: CASSRPGKGSEKLFF. CDR3 DNA sequence: TGTGCCAGCAGCCGACCCGGGAAGGGGTCAGAAAAACTGTTTTTT. This sequence joins TRBV4-2 and TRBJ1-4; tentative D call: TRBD1 (5 bases). The CDR3 extends over 15 amino acids. V lost 4 bases and J 8 bases, leaving 17 bases between the germline ends. Germline loops: CDR1 LGHNA, CDR2 YNFKEQ.